This TCR beta chain was recovered during a study of T cells in Graves' hyperthyroidism and ophthalmopathy. Overall study findings and caveats: In simple terms, a model built on 13 V-J features told ophthalmopathy apart from stable hyperthyroidism.

The source material, RNA transcripts, was used to amplify TCR beta CDR3 regions. An initial round of RT-PCR targeting the TCR CDR3 relied on the HTBI primer set. A single record per CDR3 protein comes from TCRdb applying MiXCR to the multiplex PCR reads. The sample contains about 480,000 distinct CDR3 sequences, roughly an eighth of which appear only once. Many counts were recorded for this clonotype. Antigen specificity is unknown. It was approximately 9.4 ml of fresh peripheral blood that supplied the PBMCs. The sequenced material came from blood. The receptor was derived from a young woman with Graves' hyperthyroidism.

CDR3 bases: TGTGCCAGCCGACTAGCGGGAGAAAATGAGCAGTTCTTC. Translating it yields CASRLAGENEQFF. The gene calls are TRBV3-1 and TRBJ2-1; 12 positions match TRBD2. V trimming: 8 bases; J trimming: 7 bases; junction bases outside the gene matches: 3. Germline CDR1 and CDR2: LGHDT and YNNKEL (reference sequence). The CDR3 is made up of 13 amino acids.